This T cell receptor (beta chain) was recorded in a study of T-cell memory formation after mild COVID-19. In the study overall: The TCR clusters were mostly specific to one donor.

One entry per CDR3 protein, called by TCRdb with MiXCR from the 5' RACE reads. The sample has about 270,000 distinct CDR3 sequences; over 15% are singletons. Germline V gene lookup returns CDR1 MNHEY and CDR2 SVGEGT. The V segment lost 5 bases and the J segment 7 bases; nucleotides outside the gene matches: 11. This CDR3 is built from 16 residues. Sequences were obtained from PBMCs or a T cell subset sorted from them (not recorded which). This rearrangement joins TRBV6-2 or TRBV6-3 to TRBJ1-4; the match to TRBD1 covers 9 bases. This TCR was sampled from a man aged 18 to 35 who had mild COVID-19 (a few samples of this study predate the infection). Cell type and time point are not known. The CDR3 region has the DNA TGTGCCAGCAGTCGGGACAGGGCGATCCATTCTGAAAAACTGTTTTTT. Amino acid sequence: CASSRDRAIHSEKLFF.